These 10 T cell receptor beta chains came from one sample sequenced in a study of CD8+CD57+ T cells in acquired aplastic anemia. Patients who underwent sequencing had shown CD8+CD57+ cell expansion by flow cytometry. TCR beta VDJ combinations and CDR3 sequences were profiled from genomic DNA. TCRdb independently ran MiXCR on the reads; one entry per CDR3 protein. The sample lists a few hundred thousand distinct CDR3 sequences; around 49% were seen once. The sample comprised sorted CD4+, CD8+, or CD8+CD57+ T cells (not recorded which) from PBMCs. These receptors all stem from a human donor with aplastic anemia.

This clonotype was detected ten times or more. This chain links TRBV9 with TRBJ2-7; 9 bases fit TRBD1. V lost 0 bases to trimming and J lost 2 bases; unmatched junction nucleotides: 3. CDR3 length: 15 amino acids. In germline, CDR1 is SGDLS, CDR2 YYNGEE. The CDR3 loop is CASSVGDREAYEQYF. DNA for the CDR3: TGTGCCAGCAGCGTAGGGGACAGGGAGGCCTACGAGCAGTACTTC.

With respect to this clonotype: Being one base from a much bigger clone, this may be a read error. The rearrangement links TRBV12-5 to TRBJ2-3; 8 nucleotides agree with TRBD2. CDR1 LGHNT and CDR2 FRNRAP come from the germline V gene. This CDR3 has 15 amino acids. The CDR3 reads CASSPARTSTGTQYF. The CDR3 DNA reads as TGTGCCAGCAGCCCCGCTCGGACTAGCACAGGTACGCAGTATTTT.

The chain links TRBV29-1 to TRBJ1-2; D unclear. The ends were cut back, 6 bases at V and 4 bases at J, with 15 bases in the middle. Germline CDR1 SQVTM, CDR2 ANQGSEA. The CDR3 loop spans 13 amino acids. This chain's CDR3 is CSVLLGEIYGYTF. In nucleotides, the CDR3 is TGCAGCGTGCTACTTGGGGAAATCTATGGCTACACCTTC.

The chain has TRBV20-1 and TRBJ1-6; the D is unclear. This CDR3 comprises 14 residues. Germline CDR1 reads DFQATT; CDR2 reads SNEGSKA (reference sequence). V lost 4 bases and J 9 bases, leaving 16 bases between the germline ends. The CDR3 region has the DNA TGCAGTGCTACGCGGGAGGCCCGGAGTTCACCCCTCCACTTT. It specifies CSATREARSSPLHF.

The chain has TRBV20-1 and TRBJ2-7, with 9 bases that match TRBD1. The CDR3 is made up of 15 amino acids. The junction had 12 bases not matched to a gene; V was cut back by 3 bases and J by 6 bases. Germline V lookup: CDR1 DFQATT, CDR2 SNEGSKA (reference sequence). CDR3 amino acids: CSASAGQGWVTEQYF. The CDR3 DNA reads as TGCAGTGCTAGTGCGGGACAGGGCTGGGTGACCGAGCAGTACTTC.

The J gene is TRBJ1-2, the V gene TRBV7-9; weak D call: TRBD1 (5 bases). The CDR3 sequence is 13 residues long. Trimming shortened V by 5 bases and J by 6 bases, and 13 bases separated the two germline ends. Germline CDR1 and CDR2: SEHNR and FQNEAQ (reference sequence). The DNA for the CDR3 is TGTGCCAGCAGCCAGGGACGGGAAGATGGCTACACCTTC. As protein: CASSQGREDGYTF.

This chain uses TRBV2 with TRBJ2-7; no clear D. Germline CDR1 is SNHLY and CDR2 is FYNNEI. This CDR3 has 13 amino acids. V was clipped by 2 bases and J by 6 bases, with 11 bases between them. Written as DNA, the CDR3 is TGTGCCAGCAGTGAAACGTGGGCCACCGAGCAGTACTTC. Encoded protein: CASSETWATEQYF.

This clonotype was found a few times. The genes are TRBV29-1 and TRBJ2-6; D call uncertain. The CDR3 is made up of 15 amino acids. CDR1 and CDR2 from the germline V gene are SQVTM and ANQGSEA. V lost 4 bases and J lost 0, with 10 bases in between. The CDR3 region is CSVGGESSGANVLTF. For the CDR3, the DNA is TGCAGCGTTGGAGGAGAAAGCTCTGGGGCCAACGTCCTGACTTTC.

To note about this clonotype: One end of the junction varies from germline; a read error may be responsible. The chain combines TRBV7-8 with TRBJ1-6; possibly TRBD1 for D (5 bases). This CDR3 contains 12 residues. Germline V gene sequence: CDR1 SGHVS, CDR2 FQNEAQ. DNA for the CDR3: TGTGCCAGCAGCTTAGGGGGGGAACCCCACCACTTT. It specifies CASSLGGEPHHF.

In DNA, the CDR3 is TGTGCCAGCAGTTTACTCAGGGACACTGAAGCTTTCTTT. Translation: CASSLLRDTEAFF. The gene calls are TRBV2 and TRBJ1-1; possible D gene TRBD1, 5 bases. This CDR3 region has 13 residues. V lost 5 bases to trimming and J lost 3 bases, with 10 bases between them. Germline loops: CDR1 SNHLY, CDR2 FYNNEI.